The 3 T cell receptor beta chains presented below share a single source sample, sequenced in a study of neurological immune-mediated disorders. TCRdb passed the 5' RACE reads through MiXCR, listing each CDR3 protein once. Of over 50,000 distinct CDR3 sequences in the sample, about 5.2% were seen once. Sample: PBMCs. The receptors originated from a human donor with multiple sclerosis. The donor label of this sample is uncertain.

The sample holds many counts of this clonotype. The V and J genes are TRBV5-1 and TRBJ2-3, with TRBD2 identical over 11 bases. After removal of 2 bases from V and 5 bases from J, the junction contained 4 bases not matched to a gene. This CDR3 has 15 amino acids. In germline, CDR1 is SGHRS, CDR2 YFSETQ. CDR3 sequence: CASSFGTSGGDTQYF. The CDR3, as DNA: TGCGCCAGCAGCTTCGGGACTAGCGGTGGAGATACGCAGTATTTT.

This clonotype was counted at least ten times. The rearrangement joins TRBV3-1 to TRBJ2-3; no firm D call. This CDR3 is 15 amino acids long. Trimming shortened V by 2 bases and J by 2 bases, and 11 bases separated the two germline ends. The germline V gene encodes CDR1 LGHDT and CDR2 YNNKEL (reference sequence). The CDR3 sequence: CASSQQTDPTDTQYF. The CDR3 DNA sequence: TGTGCCAGCAGCCAACAGACCGACCCCACAGATACGCAGTATTTT.

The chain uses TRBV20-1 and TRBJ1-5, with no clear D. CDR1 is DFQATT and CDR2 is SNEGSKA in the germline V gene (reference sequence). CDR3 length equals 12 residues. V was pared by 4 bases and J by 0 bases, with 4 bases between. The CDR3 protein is CSATCSNQPQHF. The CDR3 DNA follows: TGCAGTGCTACTTGTAGCAATCAGCCCCAGCATTTT.